The 26 T cell receptor beta chains given below trace back to one sample, sequenced in a study of CD8+ T cells in alopecia areata (dated by TCRdb to between 2017 and 2018). The library was made by the immunoSEQ multiplex PCR assay. For TCR sequencing, RNA was extracted from every sample and reverse transcribed into cDNA to serve as template. Drawn from immuneACCESS, this table holds only the in-frame rearrangements with V and J called that TCRdb kept. Clones are partly lost; checked studies trace under half to an unresolved V gene and leave the rest unexplained. The sample table shows 100,000 to 130,000 clones, and approximately 59% are seen once. The ten largest make up approximately 22% of the sample. What was sequenced was CD8+ T cells sorted from blood. Receptors originate from a human donor in good health.

The chain uses TRBV13 and TRBJ1-1; no firm D call. The CDR3 is 12 residues long. V was cut by 4 bases and J by 1 base, with 4 bases left in between. The germline V gene has CDR1 PRHDT and CDR2 FYEKMQ (reference sequence). This chain's CDR3 is CASSSTNTEAFF. CDR3 bases: TGTGCCAGCAGCTCGACGAACACTGAAGCTTTCTTT.

The chain recombines TRBV30 with TRBJ1-2; tentatively, D is TRBD1 (5 bases). The CDR3 covers 15 residues. Germline lookup yields CDR1 GTSNPN and CDR2 SVGIG (reference sequence). Deletions cut 3 bases from V and 8 bases from J, with 22 bases between. CDR3 bases: TGTGCCTGGAGGCCCGACTGGGGGGAGGCTATCGGCTACACCTTC. This codes for CAWRPDWGEAIGYTF.

The chain joins TRBV15 to TRBJ1-4, with D perhaps TRBD1 (5 bases). Trimming removed 5 bases from V and 4 bases from J, with 14 bases in between. Germline CDR1 LNHNV, CDR2 YYDKDF (reference sequence). The CDR3 totals 15 residues. This CDR3 is CATSGEGRNNEKLFF. In nucleotides, the CDR3 is TGTGCCACCAGCGGCGAGGGACGGAATAATGAAAAACTGTTTTTT.

The chain couples TRBV4-1 to TRBJ2-7; 9 bases agree with TRBD1. With V trimmed by 7 bases and J by 4 bases, 14 bases remained unmatched. Germline V gene sequence: CDR1 MGHRA, CDR2 YSYEKL. This CDR3 has 16 residues. The CDR3 DNA reads as TGCGCCAGCAATTTCCGAGACACAGGGGGCAGGTACGAGCAGTACTTC. As protein: CASNFRDTGGRYEQYF.

This chain uses TRBV13 with TRBJ1-6; D uncertain. Germline loops: CDR1 PRHDT, CDR2 FYEKMQ (reference sequence). V shed 0 bases and J shed 7 bases, with 10 bases lying between them. There are 15 residues in the CDR3. CDR3 region: CASSLGQAENSPLHF. The CDR3 coding sequence is TGTGCCAGCAGCTTAGGTCAGGCTGAGAATTCACCCCTCCACTTT.

This clone was picked up a small number of times. This chain links TRBV6-5 with TRBJ2-4; perhaps TRBD2 as D (6 bases). The CDR3 covers 14 residues. With 10 bases removed from V and 8 bases from J, the gap between germline ends came to 21 bases. Germline V lookup: CDR1 MNHEY, CDR2 SVGAGI. The CDR3 DNA reads TGTGCCATCAGGGATCCCGGGGGTCCAGACATTCAGTACTTC. Residues: CAIRDPGGPDIQYF.

The rearrangement uses TRBV5-6 and TRBJ1-5, with TRBD1 matching over 7 bases. The length of the CDR3 is 18 residues. The V gene end was trimmed by 2 bases and the J gene end by 1 base; junction bases not matched to a gene: 12. Germline CDR1 is SGHDT and CDR2 is YYEEEE. DNA for the CDR3: TGTGCCAGCAGCTTCACGACAGGGAAAACTTGGAGCAATCAGCCCCAGCATTTT. Translating gives CASSFTTGKTWSNQPQHF.

This clone was seen only a few times. This chain joins TRBV15 and TRBJ2-5, with TRBD2 identical over 7 bases. The ends lost 1 base at V and 2 bases at J; junction bases unmatched: 16. CDR3 length equals 19 residues. In germline, CDR1 is LNHNV, CDR2 YYDKDF (reference sequence). CDR3 sequence reads: CATSRGGSGEPLHQETQYF. As DNA, the CDR3 is TGTGCCACCAGCAGAGGGGGGAGCGGGGAACCCCTCCATCAAGAGACCCAGTACTTC. The full variable domain, its missing parts supplied by reference TRBV15 and TRBJ2-5, is DAMVIQNPRYQVTQFGKPVTLSCSQTLNHNVMYWYQQKSSQAPKLLFHYYDKDFNNEADTPDNFQSRRPNTSFCFLDIRSPGLGDTAMYLCATSRGGSGEPLHQETQYFGPGTRLLVL.

This clone occurred a few times. This chain connects TRBV23-1 to TRBJ2-3; 10 bases fit TRBD1. TRBV23-1 is placed among ORFs of uncertain function. J was trimmed by 4 bases and V by 2 bases; bases with no gene match: 9. The CDR3 spans 17 residues. For the CDR3, the DNA is TGCGCCAGCAGTCAAGCCGAGGGACAGGGGCGCGCAGATACGCAGTATTTT. It specifies CASSQAEGQGRADTQYF.

The chain carries TRBV28 and TRBJ1-2; TRBD1 might be the D (5 bases). There are 11 residues in the CDR3. Trimming removed 10 bases at V and 4 bases at J, with 10 bases between. The germline V gene has CDR1 MDHEN and CDR2 SYDVKM. CDR3 bases: TGTGCCACCCGCCAGGGCTATGGCTACACCTTC. It encodes CATRQGYGYTF.

The chain carries TRBV6-4 and TRBJ1-2; a weak D match, TRBD1 (5 bases). Looked up from germline, CDR1 is MRHNA and CDR2 is SNTAGT. This CDR3 comprises 15 residues. The V gene lost 0 bases and the J gene lost 4 bases, with 12 bases spanning the gap. CDR3 sequence: CASSDSPGQGYGYTF. CDR3 sequence (DNA): TGTGCCAGCAGTGACTCCCCCGGCCAGGGCTATGGCTACACCTTC.

As for this clone: A read error likely explains this, since a far larger clone differs by one base. Other DNA sequences in the sample encode the same CDR3. The chain is built from TRBV11-2 and TRBJ1-5; D not resolved. Germline V CDR1 and CDR2: SGHAT, FQNNGV. This CDR3 region has 14 residues. Trimming took 1 base from V and 1 from J, leaving 5 bases between them. CDR3 in DNA: TGTGCCAGCAGCTTAGGGCAGAGCAATCAGCCCCAGCATTTT. Protein: CASSLGQSNQPQHF.

The genes are TRBV30 and TRBJ2-7; 7 nucleotides align to TRBD2. Per the germline V gene, CDR1 is GTSNPN and CDR2 is SVGIG (reference sequence). The CDR3 runs to 13 residues. V was pared by 1 base and J by 2 bases, with 2 bases of the junction left unmatched. CDR3 residues: CAWSGLATYEQYF. CDR3 nucleotides: TGTGCCTGGAGTGGACTAGCTACCTACGAGCAGTACTTC.

The chain couples TRBV5-8 to TRBJ1-5; D gene uncertain. Per the germline V gene, CDR1 is SGHTS and CDR2 is YDEGEE. CDR3 length equals 17 residues. The ends were cut back, 4 bases at V and 6 bases at J, with 23 bases in the middle. In nucleotides, the CDR3 is TGTGCCAGCAGCCCCGACGTCGTCAGGCAGTGGGCTCAGCCCCAGCATTTT. Amino acid sequence: CASSPDVVRQWAQPQHF. The variable domain in full, with the rest retrieved from reference TRBV5-8 and TRBJ1-5, is EAGVTQSPTHLIKTRGQQATLRCSPISGHTSVYWYQQALGLGLQFLLWYDEGEERNRGNFPPRFSGRQFPNYSSELNVNALELEDSALYLCASSPDVVRQWAQPQHFGDGTRLSIL.

This clone was counted a few times. The chain links TRBV9 to TRBJ1-1, with D unclear. The CDR3 contains 12 residues. The V gene's germline CDR1 is SGDLS and CDR2 YYNGEE. The V end was cut by 0 bases, the J end by 8 bases, with 8 bases between. CDR3 amino acids: CASSVGPGEAFF. CDR3 bases: TGTGCCAGCAGCGTAGGGCCGGGGGAAGCTTTCTTT.

This chain links TRBV7-9 with TRBJ2-5, with 7 bases identical to TRBD2. Trimming removed 4 bases from V and 2 bases from J; junction bases left unmatched: 4. This CDR3 comprises 14 residues. Looked up from germline, CDR1 is SEHNR and CDR2 is FQNEAQ (reference sequence). CDR3 residues: CASSSREMQETQYF. Here the CDR3 DNA reads TGTGCCAGCAGCTCGCGGGAGATGCAAGAGACCCAGTACTTC.

By proportion, this clone is medium-sized. V and J are TRBV4-2 and TRBJ2-3; 12 bases agree with TRBD2. With V trimmed by 7 bases and J by 4 bases, 9 bases remained unmatched. The CDR3 sequence is 16 residues long. The germline V gene encodes CDR1 LGHNA and CDR2 YNFKEQ. CDR3 bases: TGTGCCAGCACCAAAACGACTAGCGGGGGATCAGATACGCAGTATTTT. Translating it yields CASTKTTSGGSDTQYF.

This clone turned up a few times. The rearrangement joins TRBV5-1 to TRBJ2-6, with unresolved D. The CDR3 loop spans 15 amino acids. V gave up 0 bases and J gave up 2 bases, with 6 bases separating them. CDR1 is SGHRS and CDR2 is YFSETQ in the germline V gene. The CDR3 nucleotides are TGCGCCAGCAGCTTGGATGGGGCTGGGGCCAACGTCCTGACTTTC. It codes for CASSLDGAGANVLTF.

The genes are TRBV25-1 and TRBJ2-2; D remains unclear. The CDR3 loop spans 14 amino acids. Germline V lookup: CDR1 MGHDK, CDR2 SYGVNS. The V gene lost 2 bases and the J gene lost 5 bases, with 9 bases spanning the gap. The CDR3 loop is CASSEGTETGELFF. The CDR3 coding sequence is TGTGCCAGCAGTGAAGGAACCGAGACCGGGGAGCTGTTTTTT. The full variable domain, in which reference TRBV25-1 and TRBJ2-2 provide the parts outside the CDR3, is EADIYQTPRYLVIGTGKKITLECSQTMGHDKMYWYQQDPGMELHLIHYSYGVNSTEKGDLSSESTVSRIRTEHFPLTLESARPSHTSQYLCASSEGTETGELFFGEGSRLTVL.

This chain connects TRBV15 to TRBJ1-3; the D is unclear. This CDR3 comprises 15 residues. V gave up 6 bases and J gave up 0 bases, with 12 bases separating them. Germline loops: CDR1 LNHNV, CDR2 YYDKDF (reference sequence). The chain's CDR3 is CATSPDSSSGNTIYF. CDR3 DNA: TGTGCCACCAGTCCGGACTCGAGCTCTGGAAACACCATATATTTT.

The chain is built from TRBV7-6 and TRBJ2-7, with 7 bases that match TRBD1. Per the germline V gene, CDR1 is SGHVS and CDR2 is FNYEAQ. The CDR3 loop spans 14 amino acids. The V gene end was trimmed by 5 bases and the J gene end by 4 bases; junction bases not matched to a gene: 8. DNA for the CDR3: TGTGCCAGCAGCAATCATACAGGGGTTTACGAGCAGTACTTC. Translating gives CASSNHTGVYEQYF. Full variable domain (outside the CDR3, taken from reference TRBV7-6 and TRBJ2-7): GAGVSQSPRYKVTKRGQDVALRCDPISGHVSLYWYRQALGQGPEFLTYFNYEAQQDKSGLPNDRFSAERPEGSISTLTIQRTEQRDSAMYRCASSNHTGVYEQYFGPGTRLTVT.

The rearrangement uses TRBV28 and TRBJ1-1, with a weak D call TRBD1 (6 bases). CDR3 length: 18 amino acids. The V gene's germline CDR1 is MDHEN and CDR2 SYDVKM. Trimming cost V 1 base and J 6 bases, with 24 bases left between them. In nucleotides, the CDR3 is TGTGCCAGCAGTTTATACGCACTCCGGGACAAAAGGATCGCTGAAGCTTTCTTT. It encodes CASSLYALRDKRIAEAFF.

This clone was counted only a few times. The gene calls are TRBV4-3 and TRBJ2-7; D ambiguous. Trimming removed 0 bases from V and 2 bases from J, with 14 bases in between. CDR1 is LGHNA, CDR2 YSLEER, per germline. The CDR3 contains 16 residues. In nucleotides, the CDR3 is TGCGCCAGCAGCCAAGAAGTAATCGGGTCCGCCTACGAGCAGTACTTC. Translation: CASSQEVIGSAYEQYF.

A note on this clone: Other DNA sequences in this specimen translate into the identical CDR3. The J gene is TRBJ2-7, the V gene TRBV5-6; weak D call: TRBD2 (5 bases). CDR3 length equals 13 residues. With 2 bases removed from V and 0 bases from J, the gap between germline ends came to 6 bases. From germline, CDR1 is SGHDT and CDR2 YYEEEE. CDR3 nucleotide sequence: TGTGCCAGCAGCTTCGGAGGCTCCTACGAGCAGTACTTC. Translated, it gives CASSFGGSYEQYF.

This clone came up a few times. The rearrangement uses TRBV19 and TRBJ1-6; 8 nucleotides agree with TRBD1. This CDR3 has 14 residues. Germline-derived CDR1 and CDR2 are LNHDA and SQIVND (reference sequence). V was pared by 7 bases and J by 7 bases, with 6 bases of the junction left unmatched. The CDR3 loop reads CASNRQGINSPLHF. Here the CDR3 DNA reads TGTGCCAGTAATCGACAGGGGATCAATTCACCCCTCCACTTT.

The V and J genes are TRBV19 and TRBJ2-1; D is ambiguous. V gave up 3 bases and J gave up 8 bases, with 14 bases separating them. The CDR3 loop spans 14 amino acids. CDR1 and CDR2 from the germline V gene are LNHDA and SQIVND (reference sequence). The DNA for the CDR3 is TGTGCCAGTAGTATCGCCAGCAGCCTCGATGAGCAGTTCTTC. Translating gives CASSIASSLDEQFF.